These T cell receptor beta chains were read from a single sample in a study of blood T cell repertoires in COVID-19. The assay was immunoSEQ multiplex PCR, and TCRdb's table has in-frame clones only and misses some. There are roughly 250,000 clones in the sample; 91% occur only once, and around 1.3% lies in the top ten. Source material: PBMCs or T cells enriched from blood (not recorded which). All receptors derive from a human donor in a cohort exposed to, infected with or recovered from COVID-19 (not recorded which). The donor label of this sample is uncertain. Both conserved end residues are part of each CDR3. The order of the fields is CDR3 DNA, CDR3 protein, V gene, clone size, J gene, D gene. D genes are given only for firm matches. Rows may omit the clone size; those that give it use once, few, many or a size class.

TGTGCCAGCAGTTACGACAGTTACTTCCAAGAGACCCAGTACTTC,CASSYDSYFQETQYF,TRBV6-5,-,TRBJ2-5,-
TGTGCCAGCAGCTTGTTCCCTAGCGGGGGGTCTAGGGATACGCAGTATTTT,CASSLFPSGGSRDTQYF,TRBV5-5,-,TRBJ2-3,TRBD2
TGTGCCAGCAGCTTAGCGGGGTATTCAGGGGGCTACGAGCAGTACTTC,CASSLAGYSGGYEQYF,TRBV7-8,-,TRBJ2-7,TRBD1
TGTGCCAGCAGCCAACTGAGCGGGGGGGGAGAGACCCAGTACTTC,CASSQLSGGGETQYF,TRBV3-1/TRBV3-2,-,TRBJ2-5,TRBD2
TGTGCCAGCAGTTCCCGGGGGGGGTCCTATGGCTACACCTTC,CASSSRGGSYGYTF,TRBV27,-,TRBJ1-2,-
TGCGCCAGCAGCCAAGCCACCACAGAGATGAACACTGAAGCTTTCTTT,CASSQATTEMNTEAFF,TRBV4-3,-,TRBJ1-1,-
TGTGCCACCAGCAGAGCAGCGGGGGGGCAATCAAATGAGCAGTTCTTC,CATSRAAGGQSNEQFF,TRBV15,-,TRBJ2-1,TRBD2
TGTGCCAGCAGCCCCCGGGCAGGGGCTCGGAATCAGCCCCAGCATTTT,CASSPRAGARNQPQHF,TRBV7-2,few,TRBJ1-5,-
TGTGCCTGGAAGGGGGGCAATCAGCCCCAGCATTTT,CAWKGGNQPQHF,TRBV30,-,TRBJ1-5,-
TGTGCCAGCGCCACTGGAGCGCTTAATGAAAAACTGTTTTTT,CASATGALNEKLFF,TRBV9,-,TRBJ1-4,-
TGTGCCAGCAGTGATGGGACAGTCTACGAGCAGTACTTC,CASSDGTVYEQYF,TRBV6-1,-,TRBJ2-7,TRBD1
TGTGCCAGCAGCTTAGGTGTAGGGGGTGAAAAACTGTTTTTT,CASSLGVGGEKLFF,TRBV5-5,-,TRBJ1-4,-
TGTGCCAGCAGCATACTAGCGGGGCGCAGCTCCTACAATGAGCAGTTCTTC,CASSILAGRSSYNEQFF,TRBV7-9,-,TRBJ2-1,TRBD2
TGTGCCAGCAGCGCCGGACTAGCGGGGGCTAGCGCGAACACCGGGGAGCTGTTTTTT,CASSAGLAGASANTGELFF,TRBV6-4,once,TRBJ2-2,TRBD2
TGTGCCATCCAAGGGACGGGGGAAGAAGCTTTCTTT,CAIQGTGEEAFF,TRBV10-3,few,TRBJ1-1,-
TGCGCCAGCAGCTTGGGGTCGGGACAGGGTTACGGAGAGCAGTACTTC,CASSLGSGQGYGEQYF,TRBV5-1,-,TRBJ2-7,TRBD1
TGTGCCAGCAATCAACTGGACAAGACTGGAAACACCATATATTTT,CASNQLDKTGNTIYF,TRBV6-4,-,TRBJ1-3,-
TGCGCCAGCAGCTTGGTTTTGGGCCGAATGAACACTGAAGCTTTCTTT,CASSLVLGRMNTEAFF,TRBV5-1,-,TRBJ1-1,-
TGTGCCAGTAGTGGGCCGCAGAACACTGAAGCTTTCTTT,CASSGPQNTEAFF,TRBV19,-,TRBJ1-1,-
TGCAGTGCTAGTAGGGGGACAGGGGTAGAGGGAGAGACCCAGTACTTC,CSASRGTGVEGETQYF,TRBV20-1,once,TRBJ2-5,TRBD1